The source of this T cell receptor (beta chain) is a study of spatial heterogeneity in lung cancer. The time point was: blood at routine non-recurrence follow-up after resection. One entry per CDR3 protein, called by TCRdb with MiXCR from the 5' RACE reads. The repertoire includes tens of thousands of distinct CDR3 sequences, more than 9.5% of them detected once, and 20% to 25% sits in the top ten. The material was PBMCs, obtained at follow-up. This clonotype was sampled from a male donor with early-stage non-small cell lung cancer.

The CDR3 sequence is CASSWSRENGYGYTF. As DNA, the CDR3 is TGTGCCAGCAGTTGGAGCAGGGAGAATGGCTATGGCTACACCTTC. V is TRBV6-2 or TRBV6-3 and J is TRBJ1-2; D is possibly TRBD1 (5 bases). Germline loops: CDR1 MNHEY, CDR2 SVGEGT. The CDR3 spans 15 residues. The ends were cut back, 4 bases at V and 4 bases at J, with 16 bases in the middle.